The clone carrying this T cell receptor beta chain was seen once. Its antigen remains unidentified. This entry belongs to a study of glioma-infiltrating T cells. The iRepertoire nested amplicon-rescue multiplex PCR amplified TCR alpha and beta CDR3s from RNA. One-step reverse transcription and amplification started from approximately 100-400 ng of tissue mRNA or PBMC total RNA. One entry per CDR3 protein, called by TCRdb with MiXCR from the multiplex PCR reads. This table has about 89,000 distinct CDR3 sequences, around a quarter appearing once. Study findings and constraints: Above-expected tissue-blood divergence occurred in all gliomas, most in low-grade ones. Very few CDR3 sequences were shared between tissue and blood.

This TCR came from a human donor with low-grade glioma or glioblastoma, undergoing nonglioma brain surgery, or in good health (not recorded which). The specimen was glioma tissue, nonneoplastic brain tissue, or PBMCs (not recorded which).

The CDR3 protein is CASSLVAGIETQYF. CDR3 DNA: TGTGCCAGCAGTTTAGTGGCAGGGATAGAGACCCAGTACTTC. This chain connects TRBV12-3 or TRBV12-4 to TRBJ2-5; possibly TRBD1 for D (5 bases). The CDR3 is 14 residues long. Trimming took off 1 base at V and 4 bases at J, with 10 bases between the two ends.